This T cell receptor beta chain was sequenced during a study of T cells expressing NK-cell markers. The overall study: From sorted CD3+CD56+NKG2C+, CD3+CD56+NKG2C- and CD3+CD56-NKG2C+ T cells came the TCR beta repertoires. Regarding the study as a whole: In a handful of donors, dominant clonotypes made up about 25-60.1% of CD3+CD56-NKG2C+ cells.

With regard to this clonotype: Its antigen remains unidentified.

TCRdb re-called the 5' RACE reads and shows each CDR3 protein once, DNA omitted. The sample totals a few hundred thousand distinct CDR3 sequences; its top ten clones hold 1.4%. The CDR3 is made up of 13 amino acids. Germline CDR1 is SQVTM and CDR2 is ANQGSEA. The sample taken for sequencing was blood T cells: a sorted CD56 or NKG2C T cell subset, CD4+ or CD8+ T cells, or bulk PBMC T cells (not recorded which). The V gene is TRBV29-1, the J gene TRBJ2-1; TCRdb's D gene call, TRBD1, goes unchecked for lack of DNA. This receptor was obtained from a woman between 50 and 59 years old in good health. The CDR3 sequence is CSVPRDPGNEQFF.